This T cell receptor (beta chain) was observed in a study of control samples from healthy donors and cancer patients. From germline, CDR1 is LNHDA and CDR2 SQIVND (reference sequence). The CDR3 loop spans 16 amino acids. Trimming took 6 bases from V and 2 from J; bases not matched to a gene: 7. Some clones are missing from TCRdb's copy, which holds only in-frame ones; the method was immunoSEQ multiplex PCR. The sample has roughly 98,000 clones; roughly 78% are singletons. This clone was recorded only once. This receptor was taken from a woman aged 55 to 70 in good health. Sequenced sample: blood. The J gene is TRBJ2-6, the V gene TRBV19, with 7 bases identical to TRBD2. CDR3 nucleotides: TGTGCCAGTAGGGCGCCGGGGGGTGCTGGGGCCAACGTCCTGACTTTC. Encoded protein: CASRAPGGAGANVLTF.